This T cell receptor beta chain derives from a study of blood T cells in healthy people across ages. Germline assignment: CDR1 MGHRA and CDR2 YSYEKL. CDR3 length: 15 amino acids. With respect to this clonotype: The junction shows a germline mismatch at one end, possibly a read error.

Then a second PCR, running about 6 to 11 cycles, was carried out with a sample-barcoded 5' primer and a J-beta primer mix. TCRdb reprocessed the 5' RACE reads with MiXCR, giving one entry per CDR3 protein. There are about 1.4 million distinct CDR3 sequences in the sample; approximately 59% occur only once, and under 8.5% lies in the top ten. Source material: blood. The chain combines TRBV4-1 with TRBJ2-7; tentatively, D is TRBD1 (5 bases). The receptor's source is a man aged 18 to 30 in good health. In DNA, the CDR3 is TGCGCCAGCAGCCAAGAAGTCCCGGCACAGGCCGAGCGGTACTTC. Translating gives CASSQEVPAQAERYF.